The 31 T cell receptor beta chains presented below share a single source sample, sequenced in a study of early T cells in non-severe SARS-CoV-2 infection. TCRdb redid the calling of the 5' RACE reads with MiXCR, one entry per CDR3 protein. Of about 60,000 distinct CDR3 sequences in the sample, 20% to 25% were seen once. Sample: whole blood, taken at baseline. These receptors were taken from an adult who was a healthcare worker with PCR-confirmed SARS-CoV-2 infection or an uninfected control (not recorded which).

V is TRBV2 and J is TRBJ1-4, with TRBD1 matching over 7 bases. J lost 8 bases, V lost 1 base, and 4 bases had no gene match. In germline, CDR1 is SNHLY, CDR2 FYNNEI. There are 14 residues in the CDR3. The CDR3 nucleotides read TGTGCCAGCAGTGAAGGTCAGGGACAGGAAAAACTGTTTTTT. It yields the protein CASSEGQGQEKLFF.

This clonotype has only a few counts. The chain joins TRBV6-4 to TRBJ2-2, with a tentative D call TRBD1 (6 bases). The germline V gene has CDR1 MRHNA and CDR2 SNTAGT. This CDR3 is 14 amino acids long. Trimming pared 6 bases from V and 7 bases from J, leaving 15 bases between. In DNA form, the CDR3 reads TGTGCCAGCAGCCCTGACAGGATAAGCGGGGAGCTGTTTTTT. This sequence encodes CASSPDRISGELFF.

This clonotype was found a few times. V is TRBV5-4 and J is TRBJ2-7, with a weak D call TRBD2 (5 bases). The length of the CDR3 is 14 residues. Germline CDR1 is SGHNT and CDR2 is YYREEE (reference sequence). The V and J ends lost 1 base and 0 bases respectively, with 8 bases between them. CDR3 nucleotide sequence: TGTGCCAGCAGCTTGTCGGGGAGCTCCTACGAGCAGTACTTC. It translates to CASSLSGSSYEQYF.

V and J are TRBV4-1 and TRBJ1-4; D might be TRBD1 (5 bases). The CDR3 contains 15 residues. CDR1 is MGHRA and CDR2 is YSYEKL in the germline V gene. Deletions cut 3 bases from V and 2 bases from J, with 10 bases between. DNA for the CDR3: TGCGCCAGCAGCCATCCGGGACTGACTAATGAAAAACTGTTTTTT. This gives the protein CASSHPGLTNEKLFF.

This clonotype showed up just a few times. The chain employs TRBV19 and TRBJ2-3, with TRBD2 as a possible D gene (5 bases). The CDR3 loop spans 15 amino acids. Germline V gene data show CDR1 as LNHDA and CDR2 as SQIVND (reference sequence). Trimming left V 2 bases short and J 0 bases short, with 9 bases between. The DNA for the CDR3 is TGTGCCAGTAGTATAAACGGACTCAGCACAGATACGCAGTATTTT. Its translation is CASSINGLSTDTQYF.

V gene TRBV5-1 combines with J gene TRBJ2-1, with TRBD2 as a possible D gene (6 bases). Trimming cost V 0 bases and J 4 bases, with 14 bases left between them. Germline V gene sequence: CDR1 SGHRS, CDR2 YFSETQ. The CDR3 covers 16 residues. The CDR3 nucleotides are TGCGCCAGCAGCTTGGCCCCAGACAGCGGGTACAATGAGCAGTTCTTC. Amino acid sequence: CASSLAPDSGYNEQFF.

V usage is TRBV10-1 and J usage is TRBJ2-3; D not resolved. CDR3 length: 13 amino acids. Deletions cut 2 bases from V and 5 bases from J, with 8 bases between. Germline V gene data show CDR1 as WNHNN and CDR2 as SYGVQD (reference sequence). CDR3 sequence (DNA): TGCGCCAGCAGTGAGGCCCTTGAAGATACGCAGTATTTT. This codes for CASSEALEDTQYF.

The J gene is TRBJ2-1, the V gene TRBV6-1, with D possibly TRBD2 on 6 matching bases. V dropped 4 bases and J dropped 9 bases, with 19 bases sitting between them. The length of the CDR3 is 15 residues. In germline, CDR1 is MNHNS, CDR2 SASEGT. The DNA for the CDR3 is TGTGCCAGCAGTGCCGGGTGGGAGGCCCTCCGTGAGCAGTTCTTC. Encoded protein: CASSAGWEALREQFF.

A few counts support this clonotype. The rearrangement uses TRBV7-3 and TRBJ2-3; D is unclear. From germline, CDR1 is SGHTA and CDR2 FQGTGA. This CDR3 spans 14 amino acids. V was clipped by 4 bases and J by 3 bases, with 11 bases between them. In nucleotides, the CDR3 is TGTGCCAGCAGCTCTCCCCCCCATACAGATACGCAGTATTTT. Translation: CASSSPPHTDTQYF.

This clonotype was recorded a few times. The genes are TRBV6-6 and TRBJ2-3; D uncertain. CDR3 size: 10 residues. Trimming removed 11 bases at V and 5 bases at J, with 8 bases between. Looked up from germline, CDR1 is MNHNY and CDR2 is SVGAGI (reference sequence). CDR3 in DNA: TGTGCCTGTTTGGGAGATACGCAGTATTTT. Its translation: CACLGDTQYF.

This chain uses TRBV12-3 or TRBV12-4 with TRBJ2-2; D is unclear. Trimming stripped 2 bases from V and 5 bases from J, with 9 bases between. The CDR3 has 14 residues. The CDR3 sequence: CASSLSSRTGELFF. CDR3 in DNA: TGTGCCAGCAGTTTATCCTCCAGAACCGGGGAGCTGTTTTTT.

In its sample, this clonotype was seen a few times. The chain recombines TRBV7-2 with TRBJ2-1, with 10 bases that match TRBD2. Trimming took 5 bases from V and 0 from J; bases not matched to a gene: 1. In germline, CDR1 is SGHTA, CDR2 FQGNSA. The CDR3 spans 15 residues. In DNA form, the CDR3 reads TGTGCCAGCAGCCGGACTAGCGGCTCCTACAATGAGCAGTTCTTC. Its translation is CASSRTSGSYNEQFF.

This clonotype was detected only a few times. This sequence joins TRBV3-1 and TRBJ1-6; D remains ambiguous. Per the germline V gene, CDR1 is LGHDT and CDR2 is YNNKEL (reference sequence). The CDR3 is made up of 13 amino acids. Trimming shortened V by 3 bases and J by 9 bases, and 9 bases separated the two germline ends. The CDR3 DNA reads TGTGCCAGCAGCCAGGCCCAGCGTTCACCCCTCCACTTT. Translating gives CASSQAQRSPLHF.

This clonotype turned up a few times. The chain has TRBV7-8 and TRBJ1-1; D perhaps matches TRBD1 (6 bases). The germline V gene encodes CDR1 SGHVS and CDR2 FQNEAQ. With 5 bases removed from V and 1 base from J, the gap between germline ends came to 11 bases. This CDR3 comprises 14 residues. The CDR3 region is CASSMGTSNTEAFF. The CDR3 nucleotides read TGTGCCAGCAGCATGGGGACATCGAACACTGAAGCTTTCTTT.

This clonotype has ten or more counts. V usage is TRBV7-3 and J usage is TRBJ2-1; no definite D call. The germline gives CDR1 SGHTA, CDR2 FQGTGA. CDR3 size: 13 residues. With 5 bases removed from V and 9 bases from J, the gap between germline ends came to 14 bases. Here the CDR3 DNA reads TGTGCCAGCAGCCCCCGCGTAATTGGTGAGCAGTTCTTC. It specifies CASSPRVIGEQFF. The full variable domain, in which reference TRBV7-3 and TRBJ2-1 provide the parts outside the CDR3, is GAGVSQTPSNKVTEKGKYVELRCDPISGHTALYWYRQSLGQGPEFLIYFQGTGAADDSGLPNDRFFAVRPEGSVSTLKIQRTERGDSAVYLCASSPRVIGEQFFGPGTRLTVL.

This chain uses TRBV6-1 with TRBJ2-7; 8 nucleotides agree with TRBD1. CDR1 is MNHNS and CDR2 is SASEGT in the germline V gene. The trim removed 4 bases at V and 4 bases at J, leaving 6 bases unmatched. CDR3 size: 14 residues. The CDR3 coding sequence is TGTGCCAGCAGTGTTGACAGGGGAACATACGAGCAGTACTTC. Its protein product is CASSVDRGTYEQYF.

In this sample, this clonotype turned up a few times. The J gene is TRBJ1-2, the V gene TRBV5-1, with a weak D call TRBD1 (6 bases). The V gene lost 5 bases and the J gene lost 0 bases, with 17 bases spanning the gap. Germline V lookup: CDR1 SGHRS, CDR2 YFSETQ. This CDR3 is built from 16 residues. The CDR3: CASRPQGGSPNYGYTF. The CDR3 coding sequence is TGCGCCAGCAGACCACAGGGAGGGTCCCCTAACTATGGCTACACCTTC. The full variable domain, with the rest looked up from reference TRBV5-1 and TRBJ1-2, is KAGVTQTPRYLIKTRGQQVTLSCSPISGHRSVSWYQQTPGQGLQFLFEYFSETQRNKGNFPGRFSGRQFSNSRSEMNVSTLELGDSALYLCASRPQGGSPNYGYTFGSGTRLTVV.

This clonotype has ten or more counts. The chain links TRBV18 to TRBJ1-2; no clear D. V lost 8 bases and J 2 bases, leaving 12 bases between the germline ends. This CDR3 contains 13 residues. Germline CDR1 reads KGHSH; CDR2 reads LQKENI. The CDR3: CASSPDGNYGYTF. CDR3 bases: TGTGCCAGCAGCCCGGACGGCAACTATGGCTACACCTTC.

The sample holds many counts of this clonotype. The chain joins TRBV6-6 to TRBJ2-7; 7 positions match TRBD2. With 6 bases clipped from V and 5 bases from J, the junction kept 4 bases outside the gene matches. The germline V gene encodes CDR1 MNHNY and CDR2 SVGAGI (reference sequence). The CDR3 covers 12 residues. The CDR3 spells CASSSGGDEQYF. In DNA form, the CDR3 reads TGTGCCAGCAGCTCTGGGGGGGACGAGCAGTACTTC.

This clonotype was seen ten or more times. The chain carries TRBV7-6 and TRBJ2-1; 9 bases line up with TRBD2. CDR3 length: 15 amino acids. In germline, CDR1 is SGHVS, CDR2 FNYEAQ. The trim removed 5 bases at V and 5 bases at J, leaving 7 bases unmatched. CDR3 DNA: TGTGCCAGCAGCCCAGCGGGGGGAACCCACAATGAGCAGTTCTTC. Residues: CASSPAGGTHNEQFF.

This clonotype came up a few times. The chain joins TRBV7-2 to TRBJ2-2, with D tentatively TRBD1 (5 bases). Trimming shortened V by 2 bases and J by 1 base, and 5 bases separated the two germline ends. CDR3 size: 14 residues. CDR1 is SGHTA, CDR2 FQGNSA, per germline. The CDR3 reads CASSLQGNTGELFF. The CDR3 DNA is TGTGCCAGCAGCTTACAGGGGAACACCGGGGAGCTGTTTTTT.

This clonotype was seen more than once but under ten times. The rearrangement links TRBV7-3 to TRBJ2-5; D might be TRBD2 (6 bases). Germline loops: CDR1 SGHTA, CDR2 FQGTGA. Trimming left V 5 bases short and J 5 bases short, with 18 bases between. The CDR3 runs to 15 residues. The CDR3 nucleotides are TGTGCCAGCAGCCTTTGGGGAGGCCTGGGCGAGACCCAGTACTTC. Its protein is CASSLWGGLGETQYF. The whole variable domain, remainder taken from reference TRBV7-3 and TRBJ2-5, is GAGVSQTPSNKVTEKGKYVELRCDPISGHTALYWYRQSLGQGPEFLIYFQGTGAADDSGLPNDRFFAVRPEGSVSTLKIQRTERGDSAVYLCASSLWGGLGETQYFGPGTRLLVL.

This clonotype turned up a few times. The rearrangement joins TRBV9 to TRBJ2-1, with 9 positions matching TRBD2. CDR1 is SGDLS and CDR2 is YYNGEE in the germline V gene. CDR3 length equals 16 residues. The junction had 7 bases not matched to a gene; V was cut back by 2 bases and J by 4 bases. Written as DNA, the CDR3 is TGTGCCAGCAGCGTCGTCGGTAGCGGGGGTTACAATGAGCAGTTCTTC. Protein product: CASSVVGSGGYNEQFF.

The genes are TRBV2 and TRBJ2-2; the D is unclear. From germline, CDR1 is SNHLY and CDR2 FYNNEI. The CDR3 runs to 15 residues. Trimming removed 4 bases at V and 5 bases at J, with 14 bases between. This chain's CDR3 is CASSGTPGSTGELFF. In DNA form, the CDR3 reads TGTGCCAGCAGTGGGACCCCCGGTAGTACCGGGGAGCTGTTTTTT.

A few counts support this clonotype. This CDR3 reads CASRTGGNEQYF. CDR3 DNA sequence: TGCGCCAGCAGAACAGGGGGAAACGAGCAGTACTTC. The chain uses TRBV5-1 and TRBJ2-7; TRBD1 matches 8 bases. CDR1 and CDR2 (germline): SGHRS, YFSETQ. The J segment lost 5 bases and the V segment lost 5 bases, leaving 3 bases of the junction unmatched. CDR3 size: 12 residues.

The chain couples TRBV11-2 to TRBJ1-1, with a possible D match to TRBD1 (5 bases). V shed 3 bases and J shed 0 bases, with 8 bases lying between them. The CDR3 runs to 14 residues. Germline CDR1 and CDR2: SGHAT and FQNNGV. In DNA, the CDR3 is TGTGCCAGCAGCTTTCCAGGGATGAACACTGAAGCTTTCTTT. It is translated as CASSFPGMNTEAFF.

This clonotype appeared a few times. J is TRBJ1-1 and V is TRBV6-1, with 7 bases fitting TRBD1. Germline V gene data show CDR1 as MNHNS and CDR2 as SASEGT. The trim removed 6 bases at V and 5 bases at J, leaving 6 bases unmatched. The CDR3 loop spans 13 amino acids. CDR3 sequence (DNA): TGTGCCAGCAGCAGACAGGGTCTGACTGAAGCTTTCTTT. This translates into CASSRQGLTEAFF.

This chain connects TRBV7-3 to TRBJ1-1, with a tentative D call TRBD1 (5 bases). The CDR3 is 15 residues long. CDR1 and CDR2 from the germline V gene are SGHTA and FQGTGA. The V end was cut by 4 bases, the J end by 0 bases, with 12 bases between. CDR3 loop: CASSCLGTMNTEAFF. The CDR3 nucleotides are TGTGCCAGCAGCTGCCTTGGGACCATGAACACTGAAGCTTTCTTT.

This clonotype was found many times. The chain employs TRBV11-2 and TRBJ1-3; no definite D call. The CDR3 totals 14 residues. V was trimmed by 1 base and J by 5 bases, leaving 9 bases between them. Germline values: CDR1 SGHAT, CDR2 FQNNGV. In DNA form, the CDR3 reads TGTGCCAGCAGCTTAGGACCTTTGCGAAACACCATATATTTT. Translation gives CASSLGPLRNTIYF.

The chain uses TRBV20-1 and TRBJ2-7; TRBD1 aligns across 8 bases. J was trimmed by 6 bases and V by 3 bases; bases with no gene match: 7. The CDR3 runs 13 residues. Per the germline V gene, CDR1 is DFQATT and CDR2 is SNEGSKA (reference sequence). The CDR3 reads CSASTGRGLEQYF. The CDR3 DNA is TGCAGTGCTAGCACCGGCAGGGGGCTCGAGCAGTACTTC.

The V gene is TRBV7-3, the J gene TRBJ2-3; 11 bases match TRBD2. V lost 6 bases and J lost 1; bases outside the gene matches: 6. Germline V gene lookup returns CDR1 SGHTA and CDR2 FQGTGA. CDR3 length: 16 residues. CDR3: CASSSTSGGRTDTQYF. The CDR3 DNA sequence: TGTGCCAGCAGTTCCACTAGCGGGGGCCGCACAGATACGCAGTATTTT.